These 5 T cell receptor beta chains share one sample of origin, sequenced in a study of OX40 agonist ivuxolimab in advanced cancers. Libraries were prepared through the immunoSEQ multiplex PCR assay. Entries here come from immuneACCESS through TCRdb and include only in-frame sequences with V and J called. Some clones fail to appear in such tables; in the studies checked, an unresolved V gene covers under half of the shortfall, and the cause of the remainder is unknown. This sample gives tens of thousands of clones in total; 60% to 80% of them show up just once. The top ten hold approximately 5.3% of the sample. Sequenced material: CD4+ or CD8+ T cells sorted from blood, taken in a trial of the OX40 agonist ivuxolimab. The receptors were sampled from an adult with an advanced solid tumor such as melanoma, head and neck, liver or kidney cancer.

CDR3 DNA sequence: TGTGCCAGCAGCTTAAGGCTAGCGGGAGGGCTAGGAGCCGGGGAGCTGTTTTTT. Translating it yields CASSLRLAGGLGAGELFF. The chain has TRBV7-2 and TRBJ2-2; TRBD2 matches 12 bases. Germline V lookup: CDR1 SGHTA, CDR2 FQGNSA. This CDR3 is 18 amino acids long. The junction had 10 bases not matched to a gene; V was cut back by 2 bases and J by 6 bases. The complete variable domain, with remaining parts taken from reference TRBV7-2 and TRBJ2-2, reads GAGVSQSPSNKVTEKGKDVELRCDPISGHTALYWYRQSLGQGLEFLIYFQGNSAPDKSGLPSDRFSAERTGGSVSTLTIQRTQQEDSAVYLCASSLRLAGGLGAGELFFGEGSRLTVL.

This clone appeared a few times. The gene calls are TRBV5-4 and TRBJ2-5, with D perhaps matching TRBD2 (5 bases). Germline CDR1 and CDR2: SGHNT and YYREEE (reference sequence). The V end lost 0 bases, the J end lost 3 bases, and 12 bases lay between the germline ends. The length of the CDR3 is 15 residues. The CDR3 loop reads CASSLGGRAKETQYF. The CDR3, as DNA: TGTGCCAGCAGCTTGGGAGGGAGAGCCAAAGAGACCCAGTACTTC.

There are a few counts of this clone. The chain recombines TRBV6-6 with TRBJ1-2; 8 bases are shared with TRBD1. Germline CDR1 MNHNY, CDR2 SVGAGI (reference sequence). This CDR3 contains 14 residues. V shed 6 bases and J 4 bases; nucleotides not matched to a gene: 7. CDR3 coding DNA: TGTGCCAGCAGAGCAGGGGGCGCGGGCTATGGCTACACCTTC. As protein: CASRAGGAGYGYTF.

The chain has TRBV19 and TRBJ1-5; D remains unclear. Germline V gene data show CDR1 as LNHDA and CDR2 as SQIVND (reference sequence). This CDR3 contains 14 residues. The V end lost 3 bases, the J end lost 7 bases, and 13 bases lay between the germline ends. The CDR3 loop reads CASSIDTTEQPQHF. As DNA, the CDR3 is TGTGCCAGTAGTATCGACACAACGGAACAGCCCCAGCATTTT. Together with reference TRBV19 and TRBJ1-5, the CDR3 gives the full variable domain: DGGITQSPKYLFRKEGQNVTLSCEQNLNHDAMYWYRQDPGQGLRLIYYSQIVNDFQKGDIAEGYSVSREKKESFPLTVTSAQKNPTAFYLCASSIDTTEQPQHFGDGTRLSIL.

The V and J genes are TRBV5-5 and TRBJ1-2; 11 bases are shared with TRBD1. Trimming at V came to 3 bases and at J to 8 bases, leaving 6 bases not matched to a gene. The CDR3 runs 14 residues. Germline V CDR1 and CDR2: SGHKS, YYEKEE (reference sequence). DNA of the CDR3: TGTGCCAGCAGCTGGGACAGGGGGATAGAGGGCTACACCTTC. Its protein product is CASSWDRGIEGYTF.